This entry describes one T cell receptor (beta chain). Its antigen is still unknown. V lost 1 base to trimming and J lost 0 bases; unmatched junction nucleotides: 1. CDR1 LNHDA and CDR2 SQIVND come from the germline V gene (reference sequence). This CDR3 region has 15 residues. The PCR employed 60 Vbeta primers together with 13 Jbeta primers. TCRdb keeps only in-frame clones here, not all; method: immunoSEQ multiplex PCR. The repertoire holds 130,000 or so clones, with over 70% as singletons. The data were taken from a study of cytomegalovirus exposure and HLA in healthy donors. Sampled while nominally healthy, donors likely had unrecorded immune exposures. General study results and limits: In a later analysis, HLA-associated TCR beta chains were more clonally expanded than equally common others. It was taken for granted in presence/absence analyses that sequencing depth across donors was roughly uniform.

The TCR was taken from a woman between 18 and 29 years old in good health and CMV-seronegative. This chain links TRBV19 with TRBJ1-1, with 8 bases that match TRBD1. The sequenced sample consisted of PBMCs. In DNA, the CDR3 is TGTGCCAGTAGTATAGCACAGGGGGTGAACACTGAAGCTTTCTTT. Amino acid sequence: CASSIAQGVNTEAFF.